The rows below give T cell receptor beta chains drawn from one sample of a study of identical twins. TCRdb reanalysed the 5' RACE reads using MiXCR and keeps one entry per CDR3 protein. The data contain about 250,000 distinct CDR3 sequences, roughly 7.5% of them singletons. These data were also reused for a study on yellow fever vaccine responses in identical twins.

Sequencing was done on a sample of CD8+ T cells sorted from blood. The receptor set was obtained from a woman aged 18-29 years in good health. CDR3s include the opening cysteine and the closing phenylalanine or tryptophan. D genes are given only for firm matches. Rows may omit the clone size; those that give it use once, few, many or a size class.

j_call: TRBJ2-1; d_call: .; clone_size: few; v_call: TRBV12-3/TRBV12-4; cdr3_aa: CASSRAPNEQFF; cdr3_nt: TGTGCCAGCAGCAGGGCCCCCAATGAGCAGTTCTTC
j_call: TRBJ2-5; d_call: TRBD2; clone_size: many; v_call: TRBV29-1; cdr3_aa: CSVTGTSGTQETQYF; cdr3_nt: TGCAGCGTTACCGGGACTAGCGGAACCCAAGAGACCCAGTACTTC
j_call: TRBJ2-5; d_call: TRBD2; clone_size: few; v_call: TRBV7-2; cdr3_aa: CASSHGLAGRDQETQYF; cdr3_nt: TGTGCCAGCAGCCACGGACTAGCGGGACGCGACCAAGAGACCCAGTACTTC
j_call: TRBJ2-2; d_call: .; clone_size: .; v_call: TRBV5-8; cdr3_aa: CASRRPRGTGELFF; cdr3_nt: TGTGCCAGTAGACGACCCCGGGGCACCGGGGAGCTGTTTTTT
j_call: TRBJ1-6; d_call: .; clone_size: many; v_call: TRBV7-9; cdr3_aa: CASSNRALGSLSPLHF; cdr3_nt: TGTGCCAGCAGCAATAGGGCTTTGGGCTCTCTTTCACCCCTCCACTTT
j_call: TRBJ2-2; d_call: .; clone_size: few; v_call: TRBV7-7; cdr3_aa: CASSRRGPGELFF; cdr3_nt: TGTGCCAGCAGCCGACGTGGTCCCGGGGAGCTGTTTTTT
j_call: TRBJ2-1; d_call: .; clone_size: few; v_call: TRBV20-1; cdr3_aa: CSARGPAAKYNEQFF; cdr3_nt: TGCAGTGCTAGGGGCCCCGCGGCAAAGTACAATGAGCAGTTCTTC
j_call: TRBJ1-1; d_call: .; clone_size: few; v_call: TRBV12-3/TRBV12-4; cdr3_aa: CASSLTLEAFF; cdr3_nt: TGTGCCAGCAGTCTGACCCTTGAAGCTTTCTTT
j_call: TRBJ2-2; d_call: .; clone_size: many; v_call: TRBV28; cdr3_aa: CASSLQAGGELFF; cdr3_nt: TGTGCCAGCAGTTTACAGGCCGGCGGGGAGCTGTTTTTT
j_call: TRBJ1-1; d_call: .; clone_size: many; v_call: TRBV9; cdr3_aa: CASSVAGNTEAFF; cdr3_nt: TGTGCCAGCAGCGTAGCAGGGAACACTGAAGCTTTCTTT
j_call: TRBJ2-3; d_call: .; clone_size: few; v_call: TRBV9; cdr3_aa: CASSEELADTQYF; cdr3_nt: TGTGCCAGCAGCGAAGAACTGGCGGATACGCAGTATTTT
j_call: TRBJ2-1; d_call: .; clone_size: many; v_call: TRBV29-1; cdr3_aa: CSADSLVSYNEQFF; cdr3_nt: TGCAGCGCTGACAGCTTAGTCTCCTACAATGAGCAGTTCTTC
j_call: TRBJ2-1; d_call: TRBD2; clone_size: .; v_call: TRBV10-3; cdr3_aa: CAITQLAGEGEQFF; cdr3_nt: TGTGCCATCACCCAACTAGCGGGGGAAGGTGAGCAGTTCTTC
j_call: TRBJ2-1; d_call: .; clone_size: .; v_call: TRBV7-8; cdr3_aa: CASSLGGFAGIKGNEQFF; cdr3_nt: TGTGCCAGCAGCTTAGGCGGGTTCGCGGGGATCAAGGGGAATGAGCAGTTCTTC
j_call: TRBJ2-1; d_call: TRBD2; clone_size: .; v_call: TRBV14; cdr3_aa: CASSQLTTSGGVNEQFF; cdr3_nt: TGTGCCAGCAGCCAACTAACGACTAGCGGGGGGGTGAATGAGCAGTTCTTC
j_call: TRBJ2-1; d_call: TRBD2; clone_size: .; v_call: TRBV7-2; cdr3_aa: CASSLVPSGRSGNEQFF; cdr3_nt: TGTGCCAGCAGCTTAGTTCCTAGCGGGAGGTCGGGAAATGAGCAGTTCTTC
j_call: TRBJ2-7; d_call: TRBD2; clone_size: few; v_call: TRBV28; cdr3_aa: CASSPGTSASYEQYF; cdr3_nt: TGTGCCAGCAGTCCAGGGACTAGCGCCTCCTACGAGCAGTACTTC
j_call: TRBJ1-5; d_call: .; clone_size: .; v_call: TRBV5-4; cdr3_aa: CASSMDARKDQPQHF; cdr3_nt: TGTGCCAGCAGCATGGACGCTCGGAAGGATCAGCCCCAGCATTTT
j_call: TRBJ1-4; d_call: .; clone_size: few; v_call: TRBV25-1; cdr3_aa: CASSVRQDVGEKLFF; cdr3_nt: TGTGCCAGCAGTGTTAGACAGGATGTTGGTGAAAAACTGTTTTTT
j_call: TRBJ2-1; d_call: .; clone_size: few; v_call: TRBV28; cdr3_aa: CASSQILLVNEQFF; cdr3_nt: TGTGCCAGCAGTCAGATTTTACTAGTCAATGAGCAGTTCTTC
j_call: TRBJ2-5; d_call: .; clone_size: .; v_call: TRBV7-8; cdr3_aa: CASSLAWRRGHETQYF; cdr3_nt: TGTGCCAGCAGCTTAGCCTGGAGGAGGGGGCACGAGACCCAGTACTTC
j_call: TRBJ1-1; d_call: TRBD1; clone_size: few; v_call: TRBV9; cdr3_aa: CASSATGGNLYTEAFF; cdr3_nt: TGTGCCAGCAGCGCCACAGGGGGCAATTTGTACACTGAAGCTTTCTTT
j_call: TRBJ2-5; d_call: .; clone_size: many; v_call: TRBV12-3/TRBV12-4; cdr3_aa: CASSPRTGGYQETQYF; cdr3_nt: TGTGCCAGCAGCCCTAGGACAGGAGGGTACCAAGAGACCCAGTACTTC
j_call: TRBJ2-7; d_call: .; clone_size: .; v_call: TRBV7-9; cdr3_aa: CASSLASGVSYEQYF; cdr3_nt: TGTGCCAGCAGCTTAGCATCCGGGGTGTCCTACGAGCAGTACTTC
j_call: TRBJ2-2; d_call: .; clone_size: few; v_call: TRBV7-9; cdr3_aa: CASSPGEPNTGELFF; cdr3_nt: TGTGCCAGCAGCCCGGGGGAGCCGAACACCGGGGAGCTGTTTTTT
j_call: TRBJ2-2; d_call: .; clone_size: few; v_call: TRBV6-1; cdr3_aa: CAINRDGANTGELFF; cdr3_nt: TGTGCCATCAACCGGGACGGCGCGAACACCGGGGAGCTGTTTTTT
j_call: TRBJ2-7; d_call: TRBD2; clone_size: .; v_call: TRBV3-1; cdr3_aa: CASGQGTSGRKAYEQYF; cdr3_nt: TGTGCCAGCGGACAGGGGACTAGCGGGAGGAAAGCCTACGAGCAGTACTTC
j_call: TRBJ2-7; d_call: .; clone_size: few; v_call: TRBV10-3; cdr3_aa: CAISEGGGVTTYEQYF; cdr3_nt: TGTGCCATCAGTGAGGGGGGCGGAGTAACTACCTACGAGCAGTACTTC
j_call: TRBJ2-5; d_call: TRBD2; clone_size: many; v_call: TRBV4-1; cdr3_aa: CASSHRLAGGQETQYF; cdr3_nt: TGCGCCAGCAGCCACCGACTAGCGGGGGGCCAAGAGACCCAGTACTTC
j_call: TRBJ2-3; d_call: .; clone_size: .; v_call: TRBV27; cdr3_aa: CASSLRWGITDTHYF; cdr3_nt: TGTGCCAGCAGTTTAAGGTGGGGAATCACAGATACGCATTATTTT
j_call: TRBJ2-1; d_call: TRBD2; clone_size: few; v_call: TRBV3-1; cdr3_aa: CASSQDLGRDGEQFF; cdr3_nt: TGTGCCAGCAGCCAAGATCTCGGGAGGGACGGTGAGCAGTTCTTC
j_call: TRBJ2-2; d_call: .; clone_size: many; v_call: TRBV27; cdr3_aa: CASSVMNTGELFF; cdr3_nt: TGTGCCAGCAGTGTGATGAACACCGGGGAGCTGTTTTTT
j_call: TRBJ2-1; d_call: TRBD2; clone_size: few; v_call: TRBV27; cdr3_aa: CASSRTSGRTSSSYNEQFF; cdr3_nt: TGTGCCAGCAGTCGGACTAGCGGGAGGACCTCCAGCTCCTACAATGAGCAGTTCTTC
j_call: TRBJ2-5; d_call: .; clone_size: few; v_call: TRBV5-1; cdr3_aa: CASSPWGGLQETQYF; cdr3_nt: TGCGCCAGCAGCCCGTGGGGGGGCCTCCAAGAGACCCAGTACTTC
j_call: TRBJ2-5; d_call: .; clone_size: .; v_call: TRBV25-1; cdr3_aa: CASSELWETQYF; cdr3_nt: TGTGCCAGCAGTGAATTGTGGGAGACCCAGTACTTC
j_call: TRBJ1-4; d_call: .; clone_size: few; v_call: TRBV3-1; cdr3_aa: CASSQTMGSTNEKLFF; cdr3_nt: TGTGCCAGCAGCCAGACTATGGGATCAACTAATGAAAAACTGTTTTTT
j_call: TRBJ2-1; d_call: .; clone_size: .; v_call: TRBV6-5; cdr3_aa: CASSYSGLSVLGNEQFF; cdr3_nt: TGTGCCAGCAGTTACTCGGGGTTGTCGGTTTTGGGAAATGAGCAGTTCTTC
j_call: TRBJ2-5; d_call: .; clone_size: .; v_call: TRBV5-1; cdr3_aa: CASSLVISETQYF; cdr3_nt: TGCGCCAGCAGCTTGGTGATTTCAGAGACCCAGTACTTC
j_call: TRBJ1-3; d_call: .; clone_size: few; v_call: TRBV28; cdr3_aa: CASSAPTDSTGNTIYF; cdr3_nt: TGTGCCAGCAGTGCCCCGACAGATTCTACTGGAAACACCATATATTTT
j_call: TRBJ1-1; d_call: .; clone_size: many; v_call: TRBV7-9; cdr3_aa: CASRKGTEAFF; cdr3_nt: TGTGCCAGCAGGAAAGGGACTGAAGCTTTCTTT
j_call: TRBJ1-1; d_call: TRBD1; clone_size: few; v_call: TRBV27; cdr3_aa: CASSLSGTGRTEAFF; cdr3_nt: TGTGCCAGCAGTTTATCCGGGACAGGGAGGACTGAAGCTTTCTTT
j_call: TRBJ2-3; d_call: .; clone_size: .; v_call: TRBV11-2; cdr3_aa: CASTERGSYKSDTQYF; cdr3_nt: TGTGCCAGCACCGAACGGGGGAGTTATAAGTCAGATACGCAGTATTTT
j_call: TRBJ2-7; d_call: TRBD1; clone_size: .; v_call: TRBV3-1; cdr3_aa: CASSKDREWAYEQYF; cdr3_nt: TGTGCCAGCAGCAAAGACAGGGAGTGGGCCTACGAGCAGTACTTC
j_call: TRBJ2-7; d_call: TRBD1; clone_size: few; v_call: TRBV5-4; cdr3_aa: CASSSGQGFSYEQYF; cdr3_nt: TGTGCCAGCAGCTCGGGACAGGGGTTCTCCTACGAGCAGTACTTC
j_call: TRBJ1-1; d_call: .; clone_size: .; v_call: TRBV18; cdr3_aa: CASSPGGSNTEAFF; cdr3_nt: TGTGCCAGCTCCCCCGGAGGATCAAACACTGAAGCTTTCTTT
j_call: TRBJ2-1; d_call: .; clone_size: few; v_call: TRBV20-1; cdr3_aa: CSASGGGDEQFF; cdr3_nt: TGCAGTGCTAGCGGGGGAGGCGATGAGCAGTTCTTC
j_call: TRBJ2-1; d_call: TRBD2; clone_size: many; v_call: TRBV20-1; cdr3_aa: CSARGLAGDYNEQFF; cdr3_nt: TGCAGTGCTAGAGGACTAGCGGGGGACTACAATGAGCAGTTCTTC
j_call: TRBJ2-2; d_call: TRBD2; clone_size: .; v_call: TRBV9; cdr3_aa: CASSDEAGTTGELFF; cdr3_nt: TGTGCCAGCAGCGACGAAGCGGGAACCACCGGGGAGCTGTTTTTT
j_call: TRBJ2-1; d_call: TRBD2; clone_size: .; v_call: TRBV20-1; cdr3_aa: CSALRGVEQFF; cdr3_nt: TGCAGTGCCCTGCGGGGGGTCGAGCAGTTCTTC
j_call: TRBJ2-1; d_call: TRBD2; clone_size: many; v_call: TRBV5-1; cdr3_aa: CASSQVGLWDSYNEQFF; cdr3_nt: TGCGCCAGCAGCCAGGTGGGACTATGGGACTCCTACAATGAGCAGTTCTTC
j_call: TRBJ2-7; d_call: TRBD1; clone_size: .; v_call: TRBV10-3; cdr3_aa: CAIRDLTGYEQYF; cdr3_nt: TGTGCCATCAGGGACCTGACAGGGTATGAGCAGTACTTC